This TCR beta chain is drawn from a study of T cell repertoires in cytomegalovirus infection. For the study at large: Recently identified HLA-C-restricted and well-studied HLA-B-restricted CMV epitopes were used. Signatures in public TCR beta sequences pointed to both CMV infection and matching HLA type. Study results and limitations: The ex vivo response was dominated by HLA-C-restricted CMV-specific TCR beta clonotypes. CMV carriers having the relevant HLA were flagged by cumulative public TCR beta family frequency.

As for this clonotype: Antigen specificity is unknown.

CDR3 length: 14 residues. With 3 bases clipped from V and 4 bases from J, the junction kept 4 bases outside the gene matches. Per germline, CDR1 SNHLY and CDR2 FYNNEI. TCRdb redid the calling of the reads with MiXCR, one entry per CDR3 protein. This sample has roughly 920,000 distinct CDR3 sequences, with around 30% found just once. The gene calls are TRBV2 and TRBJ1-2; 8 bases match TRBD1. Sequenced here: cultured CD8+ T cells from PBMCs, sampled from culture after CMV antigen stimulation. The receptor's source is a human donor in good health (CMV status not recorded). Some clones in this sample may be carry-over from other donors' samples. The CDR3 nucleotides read TGTGCCAGCAGTGATCTGGGACAGGCCTATGGCTACACCTTC. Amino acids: CASSDLGQAYGYTF.